This T cell receptor (beta chain) emerged from a study of PD-1 blockade in classical Hodgkin lymphoma. About the study: The patients were dosed with nivolumab 3 mg/kg, infused intravenously every 2 weeks.

The time point denotes: cycle 4 day 1 (C4D1), after less than 7 weeks of nivolumab. Relapse was seen in all patients after autologous stem cell transplantation, and brentuximab vedotin exposure was variable. The table lists this clone with a count of one. Its antigen is as yet unknown. Findings of the study overall: The baseline diversity of complete responders showed similarity to that of newly diagnosed patients. By C4D1 there was a significant rise in CD4+ TCR diversity but not in CD8+ TCR diversity.

Sequencing was performed with immunoSEQ multiplex PCR; in TCRdb, only in-frame clones are kept and a portion is missing. The sample records about 60,000 clones, around 94% being singletons. The source material was peripheral blood mononuclear cells (PBMCs), sampled before the fourth cycle of nivolumab. The receptor's source is a human donor with classical Hodgkin lymphoma.

The DNA for the CDR3 is TGCGCCAGCAGCTCGGGGACGGGTTCCAATCAGCCCCAGCATTTT. Amino acids: CASSSGTGSNQPQHF. The chain links TRBV5-1 to TRBJ1-5; D might be TRBD1 (5 bases). The CDR3 has 15 residues. Trimming cost V 3 bases and J 3 bases, with 13 bases left between them. Germline loops: CDR1 SGHRS, CDR2 YFSETQ. Looking up the rest from reference TRBV5-1 and TRBJ1-5 gives the full variable domain: KAGVTQTPRYLIKTRGQQVTLSCSPISGHRSVSWYQQTPGQGLQFLFEYFSETQRNKGNFPGRFSGRQFSNSRSEMNVSTLELGDSALYLCASSSGTGSNQPQHFGDGTRLSIL.